The next 32 T cell receptor beta chains were all read from a single sample in a study of cytomegalovirus exposure and HLA in healthy donors. Clones were read by immunoSEQ multiplex PCR, and TCRdb kept only the in-frame ones, dropping some. The table includes 90,000 to 150,000 clones, more than 70% detected once. Sequenced input: PBMCs. The receptors derive from a man younger than 35 in good health and CMV-seronegative.

This clone was detected only a few times. The chain couples TRBV4-1 to TRBJ2-1; the match to TRBD2 covers 13 bases. The germline CDR1 and CDR2 sequences are MGHRA and YSYEKL. Trimming removed 4 bases from V and 10 bases from J; junction bases left unmatched: 4. This CDR3 region has 14 residues. CDR3 in DNA: TGCGCCAGCAGCCGGGGACTAGCGGGACGGGAGCAGTTCTTC. This gives the protein CASSRGLAGREQFF.

V is TRBV28 and J is TRBJ1-2, with TRBD1 matching over 7 bases. Germline CDR1 MDHEN, CDR2 SYDVKM. With V trimmed by 10 bases and J by 4 bases, 3 bases remained unmatched. The CDR3 totals 11 residues. CDR3: CAISGGYGYTF. The CDR3 DNA sequence: TGTGCCATCTCAGGGGGCTATGGCTACACCTTC.

The CDR3 coding sequence is TGTGCCAGCAGCTTAGCAAGCGGAACCAACTACAATGAGCAGTTCTTC. Protein: CASSLASGTNYNEQFF. The V and J genes are TRBV7-8 and TRBJ2-1; D perhaps matches TRBD2 (5 bases). Germline values: CDR1 SGHVS, CDR2 FQNEAQ. The CDR3 length is 16 residues. Trimming shortened V by 0 bases and J by 3 bases, and 12 bases separated the two germline ends.

DNA of the CDR3: TGTGCCAGCAGCGGAAGGGCAGGGCTCGGCACTGAAGCTTTCTTT. Translating it yields CASSGRAGLGTEAFF. This sequence joins TRBV2 and TRBJ1-1, with D tentatively TRBD1 (5 bases). Germline V gene data show CDR1 as SNHLY and CDR2 as FYNNEI. Deletions cut 6 bases from V and 4 bases from J, with 18 bases between. This CDR3 spans 15 amino acids.

The chain couples TRBV27 to TRBJ1-4; TRBD1 might be the D (5 bases). In germline, CDR1 is MNHEY, CDR2 SMNVEV (reference sequence). This CDR3 region has 15 residues. V was pared by 4 bases and J by 2 bases, with 11 bases between. CDR3 sequence: CASSSMGRTNEKLFF. The CDR3 DNA reads TGTGCCAGCAGTTCCATGGGGCGGACTAATGAAAAACTGTTTTTT.

This chain joins TRBV5-1 and TRBJ1-1, with 8 nucleotides matching TRBD1. The CDR3 totals 15 residues. Unmatched junction bases numbered 5, after V lost 3 bases and J lost 1 base. CDR1 is SGHRS and CDR2 is YFSETQ in the germline V gene. In nucleotides, the CDR3 is TGCGCCAGCAGCTCCCGGACAGGGAGGAACACTGAAGCTTTCTTT. It is translated as CASSSRTGRNTEAFF.

V usage is TRBV28 and J usage is TRBJ1-1; no reliable D call. Germline V gene sequence: CDR1 MDHEN, CDR2 SYDVKM. The CDR3 contains 13 residues. Trimming removed 7 bases at V and 1 base at J, with 10 bases between. The CDR3 loop reads CASKVGGNTEAFF. The CDR3 nucleotides are TGTGCCAGCAAGGTTGGAGGGAACACTGAAGCTTTCTTT.

The chain has TRBV28 and TRBJ1-1; 7 bases fit TRBD1. The CDR3 runs to 15 residues. CDR1 and CDR2 from the germline V gene are MDHEN and SYDVKM. After removal of 6 bases from V and 1 base from J, the junction contained 8 bases not matched to a gene. DNA of the CDR3: TGTGCCAGCAGCCCGGGACAGCCCGGGAACACTGAAGCTTTCTTT. As protein: CASSPGQPGNTEAFF.

This clone was recorded once. In nucleotides, the CDR3 is TGCGCCAGCAGCCGCGACAGCGCGTATGGCTACACCTTC. Its protein is CASSRDSAYGYTF. V and J are TRBV5-1 and TRBJ1-2, with D perhaps matching TRBD1 (5 bases). The CDR3 runs 13 residues. Germline V gene sequence: CDR1 SGHRS, CDR2 YFSETQ. With 4 bases removed from V and 5 bases from J, the gap between germline ends came to 12 bases.

This clone was counted a few times. The chain carries TRBV10-1 and TRBJ2-7, with D unclear. The germline gives CDR1 WNHNN, CDR2 SYGVQD (reference sequence). Between the trimmed V and J ends, which lost 2 bases and 1 base, there was a span of 6 bases. This CDR3 contains 13 residues. The CDR3: CASSEPLSYEQYF. In nucleotides, the CDR3 is TGCGCCAGCAGTGAGCCCCTATCCTACGAGCAGTACTTC.

This sequence joins TRBV5-1 and TRBJ1-1, with D uncertain. The germline CDR1 and CDR2 sequences are SGHRS and YFSETQ. Trimming took off 0 bases at V and 2 bases at J, with 8 bases between the two ends. The CDR3 has 14 amino acids. The CDR3 is CASSLGDFNTEAFF. As DNA, the CDR3 is TGCGCCAGCAGCTTGGGCGACTTTAACACTGAAGCTTTCTTT.

The rearrangement joins TRBV5-6 to TRBJ2-1; 9 bases map to TRBD2. The CDR3 has 17 residues. V trimming: 4 bases; J trimming: 8 bases; junction bases outside the gene matches: 16. CDR1 and CDR2 from the germline V gene are SGHDT and YYEEEE. The CDR3 coding sequence is TGTGCCAGCAGCCAAGGACGTCTACTAGCGGGCAAGCATGAGCAGTTCTTC. Translated: CASSQGRLLAGKHEQFF.

The rearrangement uses TRBV5-1 and TRBJ2-1; a weak D match, TRBD2 (6 bases). Germline assignment: CDR1 SGHRS and CDR2 YFSETQ. The CDR3 runs 13 residues. V lost 4 bases and J 8 bases, leaving 13 bases between the germline ends. CDR3 sequence reads: CASSRESGDEQFF. The CDR3 DNA is TGCGCCAGCAGCCGAGAGTCGGGGGATGAGCAGTTCTTC.

The chain has TRBV2 and TRBJ1-2; D may be TRBD1 (5 bases). CDR3 length: 16 residues. V was cut by 1 base and J by 5 bases, with 17 bases left in between. Germline V lookup: CDR1 SNHLY, CDR2 FYNNEI. CDR3 amino acids: CASSEEGQASGYGYTF. CDR3 coding DNA: TGTGCCAGCAGTGAAGAGGGGCAGGCCTCGGGTTATGGCTACACCTTC. Based on the CDR3 plus reference TRBV2 and TRBJ1-2, the full variable domain is EPEVTQTPSHQVTQMGQEVILRCVPISNHLYFYWYRQILGQKVEFLVSFYNNEISEKSEIFDDQFSVERPDGSNFTLKIRSTKLEDSAMYFCASSEEGQASGYGYTFGSGTRLTVV.

The rearrangement joins TRBV15 to TRBJ1-4; maybe TRBD1 (6 bases). The V gene's germline CDR1 is LNHNV and CDR2 YYDKDF (reference sequence). The CDR3 length is 15 residues. The V gene lost 5 bases and the J gene lost 1 base, with 11 bases spanning the gap. This chain's CDR3 is CATSSYRETNEKLFF. As DNA, the CDR3 is TGTGCCACCAGCTCATACAGGGAAACTAATGAAAAACTGTTTTTT.

The chain employs TRBV18 and TRBJ2-7; possibly TRBD2 for D (7 bases). Deletions cut 3 bases from V and 7 bases from J, with 16 bases between. Germline V gene data show CDR1 as KGHSH and CDR2 as LQKENI. This CDR3 is built from 14 residues. In DNA form, the CDR3 reads TGTGCCAGCTCACCGTCGGGGGGCGCGGGTGAGCAGTACTTC. Encoded protein: CASSPSGGAGEQYF.

The rearrangement joins TRBV5-1 to TRBJ2-5, with 10 bases aligning to TRBD2. V shed 2 bases and J 1 base; nucleotides not matched to a gene: 2. Germline V gene lookup returns CDR1 SGHRS and CDR2 YFSETQ. The CDR3 covers 15 residues. The CDR3 here is CASSFTSGIQETQYF. CDR3 DNA sequence: TGCGCCAGCAGCTTTACTAGCGGGATCCAAGAGACCCAGTACTTC.

This chain links TRBV2 with TRBJ1-4; no definite D call. CDR3 length: 14 residues. Per the germline V gene, CDR1 is SNHLY and CDR2 is FYNNEI. Trimming left V 3 bases short and J 5 bases short, with 10 bases between. CDR3 DNA sequence: TGTGCCAGCAGTGAGGGTGCGGGAAATGAAAAACTGTTTTTT. Translation gives CASSEGAGNEKLFF. The full variable domain, in which reference TRBV2 and TRBJ1-4 provide the parts outside the CDR3, is EPEVTQTPSHQVTQMGQEVILRCVPISNHLYFYWYRQILGQKVEFLVSFYNNEISEKSEIFDDQFSVERPDGSNFTLKIRSTKLEDSAMYFCASSEGAGNEKLFFGSGTQLSVL.

The J gene is TRBJ2-7, the V gene TRBV7-9; 10 bases are shared with TRBD2. The germline gives CDR1 SEHNR, CDR2 FQNEAQ (reference sequence). The CDR3 length is 17 residues. Germline trimming cut 5 bases from V and 3 bases from J; bases unmatched to any gene: 13. The CDR3 coding sequence is TGTGCCAGCAGCAAACTAGCGGGGATCCGCCGGAACTACGAGCAGTACTTC. Protein product: CASSKLAGIRRNYEQYF. The full variable domain, its missing parts supplied by reference TRBV7-9 and TRBJ2-7, is DTGVSQNPRHKITKRGQNVTFRCDPISEHNRLYWYRQTLGQGPEFLTYFQNEAQLEKSRLLSDRFSAERPKGSFSTLEIQRTEQGDSAMYLCASSKLAGIRRNYEQYFGPGTRLTVT.

The chain combines TRBV19 with TRBJ2-2, with D possibly matching TRBD1 (7 bases). The germline V gene has CDR1 LNHDA and CDR2 SQIVND (reference sequence). V shed 6 bases and J shed 5 bases, with 22 bases lying between them. This CDR3 spans 17 amino acids. CDR3: CASSRRRGRGTTGELFF. CDR3 in DNA: TGTGCCAGTAGCCGACGGCGGGGCAGGGGGACTACCGGGGAGCTGTTTTTT.

The chain is built from TRBV25-1 and TRBJ2-1; TRBD2 is a possible D gene (5 bases). There are 14 residues in the CDR3. The V and J ends lost 0 bases and 5 bases respectively, with 8 bases between them. The V gene's germline CDR1 is MGHDK and CDR2 SYGVNS. CDR3 amino acids: CASSEYMTNNEQFF. DNA for the CDR3: TGTGCCAGCAGTGAATACATGACTAACAATGAGCAGTTCTTC. Supplemented by reference TRBV25-1 and TRBJ2-1, the full variable domain reads EADIYQTPRYLVIGTGKKITLECSQTMGHDKMYWYQQDPGMELHLIHYSYGVNSTEKGDLSSESTVSRIRTEHFPLTLESARPSHTSQYLCASSEYMTNNEQFFGPGTRLTVL.

This clone was detected a few times. The chain recombines TRBV6-5 with TRBJ2-5; D is perhaps TRBD1 (6 bases). The CDR3 has 15 residues. Germline CDR1 reads MNHEY; CDR2 reads SVGAGI. V lost 7 bases, J lost 1 base, and 16 bases lay in between. The CDR3 here is CASTTTGGRQETQYF. CDR3 DNA sequence: TGTGCCAGCACTACGACAGGAGGCCGCCAAGAGACCCAGTACTTC.

The chain joins TRBV30 to TRBJ1-4; TRBD1 matches 9 bases. Germline lookup yields CDR1 GTSNPN and CDR2 SVGIG (reference sequence). CDR3 length: 14 amino acids. Trimming took 5 bases from V and 8 from J; bases not matched to a gene: 9. DNA for the CDR3: TGTGCCTGGGCGACAACAGGGGGCCGGGAAAAACTGTTTTTT. Its translation is CAWATTGGREKLFF.

Only one count was recorded for this clone. The gene calls are TRBV28 and TRBJ1-4; possibly TRBD1 for D (6 bases). Deletions cut 1 base from V and 8 bases from J, with 14 bases between. Per the germline V gene, CDR1 is MDHEN and CDR2 is SYDVKM. The CDR3 loop spans 15 amino acids. The CDR3 is CASSLLTGLREKLFF. The DNA of the CDR3 is TGTGCCAGCAGTTTATTAACAGGGCTAAGGGAAAAACTGTTTTTT. The entire variable domain, with the rest obtained from reference TRBV28 and TRBJ1-4, is as follows: DVKVTQSSRYLVKRTGEKVFLECVQDMDHENMFWYRQDPGLGLRLIYFSYDVKMKEKGDIPEGYSVSREKKERFSLILESASTNQTSMYLCASSLLTGLREKLFFGSGTQLSVL.

V and J are TRBV18 and TRBJ2-2, with 8 bases identical to TRBD1. The germline V gene has CDR1 KGHSH and CDR2 LQKENI. This CDR3 has 15 residues. V shed 4 bases, J shed 1 base, and the junction held 2 bases outside the gene matches. The CDR3 reads CASSQGTGNTGELFF. CDR3 DNA: TGTGCCAGCTCACAAGGGACAGGGAACACCGGGGAGCTGTTTTTT.

As for this clone: This specimen includes other DNA sequences encoding the same CDR3. This rearrangement joins TRBV2 to TRBJ2-3; 7 nucleotides align to TRBD2. The germline CDR1 and CDR2 sequences are SNHLY and FYNNEI. V lost 4 bases and J lost 1; bases outside the gene matches: 2. The CDR3 consists of 14 residues. The CDR3 DNA reads as TGTGCCAGCAGTGTCCTAGCGGGCACAGATACGCAGTATTTT. Translation: CASSVLAGTDTQYF. Filled out from reference TRBV2 and TRBJ2-3, the complete variable domain reads EPEVTQTPSHQVTQMGQEVILRCVPISNHLYFYWYRQILGQKVEFLVSFYNNEISEKSEIFDDQFSVERPDGSNFTLKIRSTKLEDSAMYFCASSVLAGTDTQYFGPGTRLTVL.

V and J are TRBV5-1 and TRBJ2-3; 13 bases are a match to TRBD2. The germline gives CDR1 SGHRS, CDR2 YFSETQ. This CDR3 contains 17 residues. V was pared by 1 base and J by 8 bases, with 10 bases of the junction left unmatched. The CDR3 nucleotides are TGCGCCAGCAGCTTGCCAGAACTAGCGGGAGGGACGGCTACGCAGTATTTT. It encodes CASSLPELAGGTATQYF.

V gene TRBV5-1 combines with J gene TRBJ2-7, with D possibly matching TRBD2 (5 bases). Germline V CDR1 and CDR2: SGHRS, YFSETQ. V gave up 3 bases and J gave up 1 base, with 8 bases separating them. The CDR3 contains 13 residues. CDR3 in DNA: TGCGCCAGCAGCTCCCGGGGTTCCTACGAGCAGTACTTC. This gives the protein CASSSRGSYEQYF. Full variable domain (missing parts from reference TRBV5-1 and TRBJ2-7): KAGVTQTPRYLIKTRGQQVTLSCSPISGHRSVSWYQQTPGQGLQFLFEYFSETQRNKGNFPGRFSGRQFSNSRSEMNVSTLELGDSALYLCASSSRGSYEQYFGPGTRLTVT.

This clone has only one observation. V usage is TRBV28 and J usage is TRBJ2-7, with TRBD1 identical over 10 bases. V lost 7 bases to trimming and J lost 9 bases; unmatched junction nucleotides: 12. CDR1 and CDR2 from the germline V gene are MDHEN and SYDVKM. The CDR3 contains 14 residues. The CDR3 coding sequence is TGTGCCAGCAAACAGGGAGGGACAGGGGACGTGCAGTACTTC. Protein sequence: CASKQGGTGDVQYF.

This rearrangement joins TRBV4-3 to TRBJ2-5; D ambiguous. Germline CDR1 is LGHNA and CDR2 is YSLEER. V dropped 4 bases and J dropped 4 bases, with 16 bases sitting between them. This CDR3 region has 15 residues. CDR3 protein: CASSRNSGTPETQYF. The CDR3 bases are TGCGCCAGCAGCCGAAATTCGGGTACTCCAGAGACCCAGTACTTC.

The chain combines TRBV28 with TRBJ1-5, with 8 bases lining up with TRBD1. Germline V lookup: CDR1 MDHEN, CDR2 SYDVKM. CDR3 size: 15 residues. The J segment lost 3 bases and the V segment lost 3 bases, leaving 4 bases of the junction unmatched. CDR3 DNA sequence: TGTGCCAGCAGTTTCAACAGGGGGATCAATCAGCCCCAGCATTTT. Translating gives CASSFNRGINQPQHF.

J is TRBJ1-2 and V is TRBV6-1; 7 bases match TRBD1. CDR3 length equals 14 residues. The germline gives CDR1 MNHNS, CDR2 SASEGT. V dropped 8 bases and J dropped 0; count of bases not matched to a gene: 6. The CDR3 region has the DNA TGTGCCAGCGGGGGACAGCCAACTAACTATGGCTACACCTTC. This codes for CASGGQPTNYGYTF.